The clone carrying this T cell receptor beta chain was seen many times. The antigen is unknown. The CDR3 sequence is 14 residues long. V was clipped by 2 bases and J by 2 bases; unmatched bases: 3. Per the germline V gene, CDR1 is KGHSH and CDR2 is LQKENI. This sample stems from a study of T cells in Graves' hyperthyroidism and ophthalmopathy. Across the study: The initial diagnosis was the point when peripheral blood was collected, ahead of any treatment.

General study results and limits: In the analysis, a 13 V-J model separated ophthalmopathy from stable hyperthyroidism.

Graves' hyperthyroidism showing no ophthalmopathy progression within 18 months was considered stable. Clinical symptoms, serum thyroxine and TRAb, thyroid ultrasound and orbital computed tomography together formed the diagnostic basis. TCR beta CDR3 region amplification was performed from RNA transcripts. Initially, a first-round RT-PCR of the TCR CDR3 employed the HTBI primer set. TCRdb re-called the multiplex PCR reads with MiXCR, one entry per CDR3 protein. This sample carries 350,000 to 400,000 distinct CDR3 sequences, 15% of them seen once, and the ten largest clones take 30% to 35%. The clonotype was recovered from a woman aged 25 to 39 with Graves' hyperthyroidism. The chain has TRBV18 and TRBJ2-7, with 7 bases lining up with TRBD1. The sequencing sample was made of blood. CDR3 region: CASSPAGGPYEQYF. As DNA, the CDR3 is TGTGCCAGCTCACCAGCAGGGGGACCCTACGAGCAGTACTTC.